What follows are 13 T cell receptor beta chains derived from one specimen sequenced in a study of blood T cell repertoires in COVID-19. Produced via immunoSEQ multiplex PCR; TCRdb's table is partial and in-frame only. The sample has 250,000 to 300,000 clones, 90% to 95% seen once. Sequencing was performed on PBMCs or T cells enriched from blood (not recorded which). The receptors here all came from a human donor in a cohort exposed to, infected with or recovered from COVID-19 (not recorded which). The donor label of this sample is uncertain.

The CDR3 reads CAISPGQPNSPLHF. For the CDR3, the DNA is TGTGCCATCAGTCCGGGACAACCGAATTCACCCCTCCACTTT. This chain joins TRBV10-3 and TRBJ1-6; D is perhaps TRBD1 (6 bases). Germline CDR1 is ENHRY and CDR2 is SYGVKD. V was shortened by 5 bases and J by 7 bases, with 12 bases between the two germline ends. The CDR3 has 14 residues.

CDR3 in amino acids: CASSEGSDRGPGELFF. The CDR3 DNA reads as TGTGCCAGCAGCGAGGGGTCGGACAGGGGGCCCGGGGAGCTGTTTTTT. J is TRBJ2-2 and V is TRBV13, with 11 bases identical to TRBD1. CDR3 size: 16 residues. V shed 5 bases, J shed 6 bases, and the junction held 8 bases outside the gene matches. The V gene's germline CDR1 is PRHDT and CDR2 FYEKMQ (reference sequence).

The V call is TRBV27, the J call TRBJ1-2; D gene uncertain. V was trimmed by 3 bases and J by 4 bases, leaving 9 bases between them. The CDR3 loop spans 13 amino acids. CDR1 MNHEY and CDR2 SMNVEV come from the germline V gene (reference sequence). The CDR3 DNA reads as TGTGCCAGCAGTTTTGGGCTCGGCTATGGCTACACCTTC. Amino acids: CASSFGLGYGYTF.

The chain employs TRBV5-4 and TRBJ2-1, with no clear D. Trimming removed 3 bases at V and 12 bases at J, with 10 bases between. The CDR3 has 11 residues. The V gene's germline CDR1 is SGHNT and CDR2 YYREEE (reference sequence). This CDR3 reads CASSSEVAQFF. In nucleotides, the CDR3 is TGTGCCAGCAGCTCAGAGGTAGCGCAGTTCTTC. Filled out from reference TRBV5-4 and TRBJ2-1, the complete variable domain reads ETGVTQSPTHLIKTRGQQVTLRCSSQSGHNTVSWYQQALGQGPQFIFQYYREEENGRGNFPPRFSGLQFPNYSSELNVNALELDDSALYLCASSSEVAQFFGPGTRLTVL.

Here the CDR3 DNA reads TGTGCCAGCAGAAACCCGGGGACAGGCGCCACAGATACGCAGTATTTT. Its protein is CASRNPGTGATDTQYF. This chain connects TRBV11-2 to TRBJ2-3; 8 bases are a match to TRBD1. The V gene end was trimmed by 6 bases and the J gene end by 2 bases; junction bases not matched to a gene: 10. CDR1 is SGHAT, CDR2 FQNNGV, per germline. This CDR3 has 16 amino acids.

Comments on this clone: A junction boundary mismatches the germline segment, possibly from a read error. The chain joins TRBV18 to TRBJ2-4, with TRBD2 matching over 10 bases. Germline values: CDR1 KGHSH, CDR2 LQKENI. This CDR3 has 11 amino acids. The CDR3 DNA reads TGTGCCAGCTCAGCTACTAGCGGGGTATCGTTC. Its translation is CASSATSGVSF. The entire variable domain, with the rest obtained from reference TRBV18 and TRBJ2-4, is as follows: NAGVMQNPRHLVRRRGQEARLRCSPMKGHSHVYWYRQLPEEGLKFMVYLQKENIIDESGMPKERFSAEFPKEGPSILRIQQVVRGDSAAYFCASSATSGVSFGAGTRLSVL.

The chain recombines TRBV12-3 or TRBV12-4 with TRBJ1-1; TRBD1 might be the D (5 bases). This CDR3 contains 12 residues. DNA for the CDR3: TGTGGAACCACGGGGGAGAACACTGAAGCTTTCTTT. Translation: CGTTGENTEAFF.

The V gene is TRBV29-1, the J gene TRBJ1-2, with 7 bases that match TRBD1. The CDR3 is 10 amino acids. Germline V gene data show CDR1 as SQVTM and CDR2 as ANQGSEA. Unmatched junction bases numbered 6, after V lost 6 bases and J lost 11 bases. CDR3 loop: CSVGQPSYTF. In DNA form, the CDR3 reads TGCAGCGTGGGACAGCCGTCTTACACCTTC. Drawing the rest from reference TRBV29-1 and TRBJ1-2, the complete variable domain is SAVISQKPSRDICQRGTSLTIQCQVDSQVTMMFWYRQQPGQSLTLIATANQGSEATYESGFVIDKFPISRPNLTFSTLTVSNMSPEDSSIYLCSVGQPSYTFGSGTRLTVV.

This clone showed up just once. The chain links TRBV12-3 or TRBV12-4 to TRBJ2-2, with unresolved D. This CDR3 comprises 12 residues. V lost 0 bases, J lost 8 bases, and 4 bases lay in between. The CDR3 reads CASSLARGELFF. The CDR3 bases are TGTGCCAGCAGTTTAGCGCGGGGGGAGCTGTTTTTT.

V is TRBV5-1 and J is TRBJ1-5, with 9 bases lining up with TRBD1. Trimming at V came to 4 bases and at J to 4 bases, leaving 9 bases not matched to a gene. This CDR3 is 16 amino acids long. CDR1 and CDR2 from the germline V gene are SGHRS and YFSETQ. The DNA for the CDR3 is TGCGCCAGCAGCCCCAGGACAGGGGTAGGTAATCAGCCCCAGCATTTT. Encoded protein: CASSPRTGVGNQPQHF.

The CDR3 DNA reads TGTGCCAGCTACCAAGAAGAGTCGGGAAACACCATATATTTT. It codes for CASYQEESGNTIYF. The rearrangement links TRBV2 to TRBJ1-3; D gene uncertain. Germline lookup yields CDR1 SNHLY and CDR2 FYNNEI. There are 14 residues in the CDR3. Trimming cost V 8 bases and J 4 bases, with 15 bases left between them.

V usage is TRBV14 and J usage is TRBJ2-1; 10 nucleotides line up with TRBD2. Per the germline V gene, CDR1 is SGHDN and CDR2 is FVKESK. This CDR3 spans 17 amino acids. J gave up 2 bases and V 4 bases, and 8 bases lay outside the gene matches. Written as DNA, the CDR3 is TGTGCCAGCAGCCTGTTGGCTAGCGGGGGTCCCTACAATGAGCAGTTCTTC. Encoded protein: CASSLLASGGPYNEQFF. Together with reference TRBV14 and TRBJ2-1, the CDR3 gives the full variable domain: EAGVTQFPSHSVIEKGQTVTLRCDPISGHDNLYWYRRVMGKEIKFLLHFVKESKQDESGMPNNRFLAERTGGTYSTLKVQPAELEDSGVYFCASSLLASGGPYNEQFFGPGTRLTVL.

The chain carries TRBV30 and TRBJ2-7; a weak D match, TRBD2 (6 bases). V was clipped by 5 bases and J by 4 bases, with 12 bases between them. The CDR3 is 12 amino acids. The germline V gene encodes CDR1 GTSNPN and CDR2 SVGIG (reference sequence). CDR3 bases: TGTGCCTGGGGAGGGGCAGTATACGAGCAGTACTTC. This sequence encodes CAWGGAVYEQYF.